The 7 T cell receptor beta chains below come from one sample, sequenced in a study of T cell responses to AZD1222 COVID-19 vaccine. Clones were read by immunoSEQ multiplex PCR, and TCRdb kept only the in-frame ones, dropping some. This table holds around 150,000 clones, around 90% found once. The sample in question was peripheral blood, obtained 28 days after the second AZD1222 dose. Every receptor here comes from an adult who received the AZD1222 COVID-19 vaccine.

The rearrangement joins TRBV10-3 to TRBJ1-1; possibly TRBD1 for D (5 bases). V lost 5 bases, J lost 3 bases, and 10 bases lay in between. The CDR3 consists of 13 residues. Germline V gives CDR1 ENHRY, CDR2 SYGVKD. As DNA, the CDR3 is TGTGCCATCAGTAAAGGGGTAGACACTGAAGCTTTCTTT. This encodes CAISKGVDTEAFF.

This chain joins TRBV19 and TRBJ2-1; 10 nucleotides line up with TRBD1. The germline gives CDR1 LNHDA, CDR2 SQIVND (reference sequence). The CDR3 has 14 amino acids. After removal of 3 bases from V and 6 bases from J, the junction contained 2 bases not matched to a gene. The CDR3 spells CASSIRDRGNEQFF. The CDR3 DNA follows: TGTGCCAGTAGTATCCGGGACAGGGGCAATGAGCAGTTCTTC.

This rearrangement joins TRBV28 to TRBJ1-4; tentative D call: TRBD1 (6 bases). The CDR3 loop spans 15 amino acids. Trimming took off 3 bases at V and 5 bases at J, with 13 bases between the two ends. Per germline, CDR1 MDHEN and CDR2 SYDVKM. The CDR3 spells CASSLITGHNEKLFF. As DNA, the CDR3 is TGTGCCAGCAGTTTGATAACGGGACACAATGAAAAACTGTTTTTT.

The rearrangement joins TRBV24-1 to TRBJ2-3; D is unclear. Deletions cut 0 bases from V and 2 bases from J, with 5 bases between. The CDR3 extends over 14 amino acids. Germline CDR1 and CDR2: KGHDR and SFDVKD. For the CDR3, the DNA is TGTGCCACCAGTGATTTGAGCCTCACAGATACGCAGTATTTT. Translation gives CATSDLSLTDTQYF.

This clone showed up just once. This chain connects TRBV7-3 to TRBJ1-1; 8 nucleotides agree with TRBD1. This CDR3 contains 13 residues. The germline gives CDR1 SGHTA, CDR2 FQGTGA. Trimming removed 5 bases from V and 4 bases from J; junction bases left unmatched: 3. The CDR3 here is CASSTTGGTEAFF. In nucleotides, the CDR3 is TGTGCCAGCAGCACTACAGGGGGCACTGAAGCTTTCTTT. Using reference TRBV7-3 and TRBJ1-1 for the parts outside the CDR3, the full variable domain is GAGVSQTPSNKVTEKGKYVELRCDPISGHTALYWYRQSLGQGPEFLIYFQGTGAADDSGLPNDRFFAVRPEGSVSTLKIQRTERGDSAVYLCASSTTGGTEAFFGQGTRLTVV.

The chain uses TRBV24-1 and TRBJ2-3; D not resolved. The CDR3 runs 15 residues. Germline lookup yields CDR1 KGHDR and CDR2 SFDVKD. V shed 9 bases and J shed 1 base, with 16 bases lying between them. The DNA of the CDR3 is TGTGCCACCGCACCACGGGCAGCCCGCACAGATACGCAGTATTTT. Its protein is CATAPRAARTDTQYF.

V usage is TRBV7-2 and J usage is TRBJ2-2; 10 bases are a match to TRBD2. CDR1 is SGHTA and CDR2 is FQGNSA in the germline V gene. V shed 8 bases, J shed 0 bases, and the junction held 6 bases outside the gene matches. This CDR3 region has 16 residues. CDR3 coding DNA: TGTGCCAGCGGACTAGCGGCTTTTACGAACACCGGGGAGCTGTTTTTT. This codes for CASGLAAFTNTGELFF.